These 12 T cell receptor beta chains were sequenced from one sample in a study of radiotherapy plus CTLA-4 blockade in lung cancer listed by TCRdb under 2018. Library preparation employed the immunoSEQ multiplex PCR assay. Entries here come from immuneACCESS through TCRdb and include only in-frame sequences with V and J called. Some clones fail to appear in such tables; in the studies checked, an unresolved V gene covers under half of the shortfall, and the cause of the remainder is unknown. The table for this sample lists roughly 25,000 clones; around 70% of them were counted only once. The leading ten clones occupy more than 3.5% of the sample. Sequenced material: peripheral blood, taken from a patient treated with radiotherapy plus ipilimumab. Every receptor here comes from a human donor with non-small cell lung cancer who had stable disease on radiotherapy plus ipilimumab.

The genes are TRBV7-8 and TRBJ2-7; D is ambiguous. With 5 bases removed from V and 6 bases from J, the gap between germline ends came to 17 bases. This CDR3 contains 14 residues. Germline-derived CDR1 and CDR2 are SGHVS and FQNEAQ. CDR3 residues: CASSTRTSLREQYF. In DNA form, the CDR3 reads TGTGCCAGCAGCACGCGAACCTCCCTTCGCGAGCAGTACTTC. Variable domain in full (rest from reference TRBV7-8 and TRBJ2-7): GAGVSQSPRYKVAKRGQDVALRCDPISGHVSLFWYQQALGQGPEFLTYFQNEAQLDKSGLPSDRFFAERPEGSVSTLKIQRTQQEDSAVYLCASSTRTSLREQYFGPGTRLTVT.

This clone showed up just a few times. The rearrangement uses TRBV19 and TRBJ2-6; D remains ambiguous. Germline V CDR1 and CDR2: LNHDA, SQIVND (reference sequence). The V end lost 6 bases, the J end lost 0 bases, and 12 bases lay between the germline ends. This CDR3 has 16 amino acids. CDR3 nucleotides: TGTGCCAGTAGCACCCATGCTGTCTCTGGGGCCAACGTCCTGACTTTC. Translating gives CASSTHAVSGANVLTF.

This chain connects TRBV14 to TRBJ2-7; D perhaps matches TRBD2 (6 bases). This CDR3 is 14 amino acids long. CDR1 and CDR2 (germline): SGHDN, FVKESK. The V gene lost 4 bases and the J gene lost 7 bases, with 17 bases spanning the gap. CDR3 in DNA: TGTGCCAGCAGCCGCGGGACTCCAAAGTCGGAGCAGTACTTC. This encodes CASSRGTPKSEQYF. The entire variable domain, with the rest obtained from reference TRBV14 and TRBJ2-7, is as follows: EAGVTQFPSHSVIEKGQTVTLRCDPISGHDNLYWYRRVMGKEIKFLLHFVKESKQDESGMPNNRFLAERTGGTYSTLKVQPAELEDSGVYFCASSRGTPKSEQYFGPGTRLTVT.

The rearrangement links TRBV7-2 to TRBJ2-7, with TRBD2 matching over 8 bases. V lost 1 base to trimming and J lost 2 bases; unmatched junction nucleotides: 4. Germline assignment: CDR1 SGHTA and CDR2 FQGNSA. This CDR3 comprises 15 residues. CDR3 loop: CASSLVLAGPYEQYF. Written as DNA, the CDR3 is TGTGCCAGCAGCTTAGTTTTAGCGGGGCCCTACGAGCAGTACTTC.

The chain couples TRBV28 to TRBJ2-5; either TRBD1 or TRBD2 may fit D (5 bases each). Per the germline V gene, CDR1 is MDHEN and CDR2 is SYDVKM. This CDR3 spans 15 amino acids. Trimming removed 6 bases at V and 2 bases at J, with 16 bases between. The CDR3 reads CASRSGRGYQETQYF. Written as DNA, the CDR3 is TGTGCCAGCAGGTCCGGCCGGGGCTATCAAGAGACCCAGTACTTC.

The V call is TRBV5-1, the J call TRBJ1-2, with TRBD1 matching over 8 bases. The CDR3 is 17 amino acids. Germline-derived CDR1 and CDR2 are SGHRS and YFSETQ. V gave up 3 bases and J gave up 4 bases; unmatched junction bases: 14. The CDR3 coding sequence is TGCGCCAGCAGCTACCAGACGGGACAGGTGTGCTCCTATGGCTACACCTTC. It codes for CASSYQTGQVCSYGYTF.

This clone was picked up one time. The chain is built from TRBV11-2 and TRBJ2-1, with 9 nucleotides matching TRBD1. Germline V gene lookup returns CDR1 SGHAT and CDR2 FQNNGV. The CDR3 sequence is 16 residues long. With 2 bases clipped from V and 0 bases from J, the junction kept 2 bases outside the gene matches. The chain's CDR3 is CASSLRQGDSYNEQFF. The CDR3 DNA follows: TGTGCCAGCAGCTTACGACAGGGGGACTCCTACAATGAGCAGTTCTTC. Complete variable domain (other parts from reference TRBV11-2 and TRBJ2-1): EAGVAQSPRYKIIEKRQSVAFWCNPISGHATLYWYQQILGQGPKLLIQFQNNGVVDDSQLPKDRFSAERLKGVDSTLKIQPAKLEDSAVYLCASSLRQGDSYNEQFFGPGTRLTVL.

For the CDR3, the DNA is TGTGCCAGCAGTTACGACGGGTGGTCCTACGAGCAGTACTTC. Amino acids: CASSYDGWSYEQYF. The chain links TRBV6-5 to TRBJ2-7; no clear D. The CDR3 is 14 amino acids. Trimming cost V 2 bases and J 1 base, with 9 bases left between them. Germline CDR1 and CDR2: MNHEY and SVGAGI.

The chain recombines TRBV9 with TRBJ2-1; 8 nucleotides match TRBD2. Germline V gene data show CDR1 as SGDLS and CDR2 as YYNGEE. The V gene end was trimmed by 3 bases and the J gene end by 7 bases; junction bases not matched to a gene: 12. The CDR3 spans 16 residues. CDR3 DNA: TGTGCCAGCAGCGGGGGAAGCGGGAGTCCATCTAATGAGCAGTTCTTC. It is translated as CASSGGSGSPSNEQFF.

V usage is TRBV15 and J usage is TRBJ2-2, with 9 bases aligning to TRBD2. The germline V gene encodes CDR1 LNHNV and CDR2 YYDKDF (reference sequence). This CDR3 is built from 16 residues. Trimming took 1 base from V and 4 from J; bases not matched to a gene: 4. The CDR3 sequence: CATSRAGGRGTGELFF. CDR3 coding DNA: TGTGCCACCAGCAGAGCCGGCGGGAGGGGCACCGGGGAGCTGTTTTTT.

The J gene is TRBJ2-5, the V gene TRBV7-8; the match to TRBD2 covers 9 bases. CDR3 length: 16 residues. Germline V gives CDR1 SGHVS, CDR2 FQNEAQ. The ends lost 2 bases at V and 6 bases at J; junction bases unmatched: 10. CDR3 sequence reads: CASSLRAGGGKQTQYF. The CDR3 DNA reads as TGTGCCAGCAGCTTACGGGCGGGAGGGGGCAAACAGACCCAGTACTTC.

The chain employs TRBV27 and TRBJ2-1; TRBD2 is a possible D gene (6 bases). V was shortened by 1 base and J by 9 bases, with 16 bases between the two germline ends. The CDR3 is 15 residues long. The germline V gene encodes CDR1 MNHEY and CDR2 SMNVEV (reference sequence). The CDR3, as DNA: TGTGCCAGCAGTTTATGGTCTACTCTCGGGGGTGAGCAGTTCTTC. It is translated as CASSLWSTLGGEQFF.